This TCR beta chain was retrieved from a study of post-analysis software for immune sequencing data. The wider study: There were relapsing-remitting, secondary progressive and progressive-relapsing multiple sclerosis among the disease courses included. Study conclusions and caveats: In multiple sclerosis, normalized Chao1 diversity was significantly below that of controls. With F measure, samples from one preparation batch clustered together strongly. The five TRBV segments detected at higher frequency in patients than in controls included TRBV5-6, TRBV5-1 and TRBV20-1.

Germline loops: CDR1 DFQATT, CDR2 SNEGSKA (reference sequence). V was trimmed by 3 bases and J by 3 bases, leaving 12 bases between them. This CDR3 region has 14 residues. cDNA libraries for TCR beta contained unique molecular identifiers. TCRdb re-called the PCR reads with MiXCR, one entry per CDR3 protein. The table has a few hundred thousand distinct CDR3 sequences, approximately 38% seen once. This clonotype has ten or more counts. Antigen: not known. Input material: blood. This receptor was taken from a girl under 10 years old with multiple sclerosis. The chain carries TRBV20-1 and TRBJ2-1; D remains unclear. CDR3 residues: CSASRHPDYNEQFF. The CDR3 region has the DNA TGCAGTGCTAGTCGACACCCCGACTACAATGAGCAGTTCTTC.